These 20 T cell receptor beta chains were sequenced from one sample in a study of T cells in localized non-small cell lung cancer. The method was immunoSEQ multiplex PCR; TCRdb's version includes in-frame clones alone and lacks a portion of them. The table shows some 50,000 clones, with 81% occurring only once. This sample comprised peripheral blood mononuclear cells, obtained before any cancer treatment. The receptors originated from a man aged 35 to 70 with stage III lung adenocarcinoma.

V usage is TRBV7-6 and J usage is TRBJ2-7; TRBD2 is a possible D gene (6 bases). V lost 5 bases to trimming and J lost 0 bases, with 14 bases between them. Germline V gene sequence: CDR1 SGHVS, CDR2 FNYEAQ. This CDR3 has 15 amino acids. Here the CDR3 reads CASSGPGLSSYEQYF. CDR3 bases: TGTGCCAGCAGCGGGCCGGGACTTTCCTCCTACGAGCAGTACTTC.

The chain employs TRBV6-6 and TRBJ2-7, with D possibly being TRBD1 or TRBD2 (5 bases each). Germline lookup yields CDR1 MNHNY and CDR2 SVGAGI (reference sequence). The V gene lost 8 bases and the J gene lost 6 bases, with 23 bases spanning the gap. There are 15 residues in the CDR3. CDR3 nucleotide sequence: TGTGCCAGCTCTCTATTCGGGACCGCTTCTGTCGAGCAGTACTTC. This sequence encodes CASSLFGTASVEQYF.

The chain links TRBV7-8 to TRBJ1-6; 9 bases agree with TRBD1. Germline V gene lookup returns CDR1 SGHVS and CDR2 FQNEAQ. There are 18 residues in the CDR3. Germline trimming cut 1 base from V and 2 bases from J; bases unmatched to any gene: 6. CDR3 bases: TGTGCCAGCAGCTTAGGTAGACAGGGGGGACCCTATAATTCACCCCTCCACTTT. Its protein is CASSLGRQGGPYNSPLHF. Complete variable domain (other parts from reference TRBV7-8 and TRBJ1-6): GAGVSQSPRYKVAKRGQDVALRCDPISGHVSLFWYQQALGQGPEFLTYFQNEAQLDKSGLPSDRFFAERPEGSVSTLKIQRTQQEDSAVYLCASSLGRQGGPYNSPLHFGNGTRLTVT.

V gene TRBV5-4 combines with J gene TRBJ1-5; D ambiguous. Germline V lookup: CDR1 SGHNT, CDR2 YYREEE (reference sequence). Trimming cost V 0 bases and J 2 bases, with 12 bases left between them. The CDR3 contains 16 residues. CDR3 region: CASSLAFVGCNQPQHF. CDR3 DNA sequence: TGTGCCAGCAGCTTGGCCTTTGTCGGGTGCAATCAGCCCCAGCATTTT.

This clone ranks as medium-sized. This chain uses TRBV9 with TRBJ1-6; D not resolved. V was cut by 4 bases and J by 10 bases, with 18 bases left in between. From germline, CDR1 is SGDLS and CDR2 YYNGEE. CDR3 length: 15 residues. CDR3 in DNA: TGTGCCAGCAGCCGATCGCCCGGTAAGGAGTCACCCCTCCACTTT. It yields the protein CASSRSPGKESPLHF. Using reference TRBV9 and TRBJ1-6 for the parts outside the CDR3, the full variable domain is DSGVTQTPKHLITATGQRVTLRCSPRSGDLSVYWYQQSLDQGLQFLIQYYNGEERAKGNILERFSAQQFPDLHSELNLSSLELGDSALYFCASSRSPGKESPLHFGNGTRLTVT.

This clone has only a few counts. The chain carries TRBV11-2 and TRBJ2-7; TRBD1 matches 9 bases. CDR3 length: 18 amino acids. Germline V gene sequence: CDR1 SGHAT, CDR2 FQNNGV. The V and J ends lost 4 bases and 2 bases, in that order; junction bases with no gene match: 15. For the CDR3, the DNA is TGTGCCAGCAGCTCGCTAGCACTACAGGGGGCTAACGCCTACGAGCAGTACTTC. As protein: CASSSLALQGANAYEQYF.

The V call is TRBV18, the J call TRBJ1-1, with a possible D match to TRBD1 (5 bases). Germline CDR1 and CDR2: KGHSH and LQKENI. The CDR3 runs 19 residues. Trimming cost V 5 bases and J 3 bases, with 28 bases left between them. The CDR3 DNA reads as TGTGCCAGCTCATCCCAGGAAGGGGTTGGTGGACTATCGGACACTGAAGCTTTCTTT. It translates to CASSSQEGVGGLSDTEAFF.

The chain employs TRBV29-1 and TRBJ2-2; D gene uncertain. The CDR3 covers 12 residues. CDR1 is SQVTM, CDR2 ANQGSEA, per germline. Trimming shortened V by 5 bases and J by 5 bases, and 9 bases separated the two germline ends. As DNA, the CDR3 is TGCAGCGTTTATTCCAAGACCGGGGAGCTGTTTTTT. Its protein product is CSVYSKTGELFF.

The V call is TRBV10-2, the J call TRBJ2-1; tentatively, D is TRBD2 (5 bases). Germline loops: CDR1 WSHSY, CDR2 SAAADI. The V gene lost 4 bases and the J gene lost 1 base, with 11 bases spanning the gap. This CDR3 is built from 15 residues. Here the CDR3 DNA reads TGCGCCAGCAGTGGGAAACGGGGATCCTACAATGAGCAGTTCTTC. Its translation is CASSGKRGSYNEQFF.

The chain combines TRBV6-4 with TRBJ2-1; D remains ambiguous. CDR3 size: 13 residues. Germline CDR1 reads MRHNA; CDR2 reads SNTAGT. V lost 4 bases, J lost 6 bases, and 10 bases lay in between. CDR3 protein: CASSATRLNEQFF. CDR3 DNA sequence: TGTGCCAGCAGTGCCACCAGGCTCAATGAGCAGTTCTTC.

The genes are TRBV5-1 and TRBJ2-7; possibly TRBD2 for D (6 bases). CDR1 and CDR2 from the germline V gene are SGHRS and YFSETQ. Trimming shortened V by 4 bases and J by 1 base, and 9 bases separated the two germline ends. The CDR3 consists of 13 residues. As DNA, the CDR3 is TGCGCCAGCAGCCGGGACTTATCCTACGAGCAGTACTTC. Translation gives CASSRDLSYEQYF. Complete variable domain (other parts from reference TRBV5-1 and TRBJ2-7): KAGVTQTPRYLIKTRGQQVTLSCSPISGHRSVSWYQQTPGQGLQFLFEYFSETQRNKGNFPGRFSGRQFSNSRSEMNVSTLELGDSALYLCASSRDLSYEQYFGPGTRLTVT.

The chain has TRBV4-2 and TRBJ2-2, with 9 bases identical to TRBD2. Looked up from germline, CDR1 is LGHNA and CDR2 is YNFKEQ. The length of the CDR3 is 16 residues. The V gene end was trimmed by 0 bases and the J gene end by 5 bases; junction bases not matched to a gene: 4. The CDR3 DNA sequence: TGTGCCAGCAGCCAAGACCTAGCGGGGCGGACCGGGGAGCTGTTTTTT. The encoded protein is CASSQDLAGRTGELFF.

This clone was seen once. The chain links TRBV6-5 to TRBJ2-3, with 10 bases matching TRBD1. Germline lookup yields CDR1 MNHEY and CDR2 SVGAGI. Trimming at V came to 5 bases and at J to 1 base, leaving 3 bases not matched to a gene. The CDR3 length is 15 residues. DNA for the CDR3: TGTGCCAGCAGTAAGACAGGGGGCGGCACAGATACGCAGTATTTT. This codes for CASSKTGGGTDTQYF.

The rearrangement uses TRBV4-1 and TRBJ2-1; D is ambiguous. The CDR3 loop spans 13 amino acids. The germline V and J ends were trimmed by 8 bases and 5 bases, with 13 bases remaining between them. Germline V gene sequence: CDR1 MGHRA, CDR2 YSYEKL. CDR3 region: CASARFRDNEQFF. In nucleotides, the CDR3 is TGCGCCAGCGCCCGATTCCGGGACAATGAGCAGTTCTTC.

The chain has TRBV9 and TRBJ2-3, with D perhaps TRBD1 or TRBD2 (5 bases each). The CDR3 contains 15 residues. Germline V gene data show CDR1 as SGDLS and CDR2 as YYNGEE. Trimming shortened V by 3 bases and J by 2 bases, and 13 bases separated the two germline ends. CDR3 DNA: TGTGCCAGCAGCGCTAGGTGGGGGAACACAGATACGCAGTATTTT. The encoded protein is CASSARWGNTDTQYF. The whole variable domain, remainder taken from reference TRBV9 and TRBJ2-3, is DSGVTQTPKHLITATGQRVTLRCSPRSGDLSVYWYQQSLDQGLQFLIQYYNGEERAKGNILERFSAQQFPDLHSELNLSSLELGDSALYFCASSARWGNTDTQYFGPGTRLTVL.

This rearrangement joins TRBV5-4 to TRBJ2-5, with 8 bases matching TRBD1. With V trimmed by 0 bases and J by 0 bases, 1 base remained unmatched. From germline, CDR1 is SGHNT and CDR2 YYREEE (reference sequence). The CDR3 is made up of 15 amino acids. As DNA, the CDR3 is TGTGCCAGCAGCTTGGGACAGGGGTACCAAGAGACCCAGTACTTC. Translation gives CASSLGQGYQETQYF.

The J gene is TRBJ2-2, the V gene TRBV4-1, with 7 bases that match TRBD2. The trim removed 4 bases at V and 1 base at J, leaving 6 bases unmatched. The length of the CDR3 is 16 residues. Germline loops: CDR1 MGHRA, CDR2 YSYEKL. CDR3 sequence reads: CASSPRGDGNTGELFF. CDR3 bases: TGCGCCAGCAGCCCCCGGGGGGACGGGAACACCGGGGAGCTGTTTTTT.

This chain uses TRBV10-2 with TRBJ2-4; 10 nucleotides line up with TRBD1. The CDR3 is made up of 13 amino acids. Germline assignment: CDR1 WSHSY and CDR2 SAAADI. V dropped 9 bases and J dropped 9; count of bases not matched to a gene: 8. The CDR3: CASSGQGRGIQYF. The CDR3, as DNA: TGCGCCAGTTCGGGACAGGGGAGAGGCATTCAGTACTTC.

This clone occurred a few times. The chain recombines TRBV6-1 with TRBJ2-2, with TRBD2 as a possible D gene (6 bases). Germline CDR1 is MNHNS and CDR2 is SASEGT. The germline V and J ends were trimmed by 3 bases and 5 bases, with 22 bases remaining between them. The CDR3 is made up of 18 amino acids. The CDR3: CASSDAMGLGRGTGELFF. The CDR3 DNA follows: TGTGCCAGCAGTGACGCCATGGGGCTAGGCCGGGGGACCGGGGAGCTGTTTTTT.

This chain connects TRBV5-4 to TRBJ1-2; D gene unclear. Trimming removed 2 bases from V and 2 bases from J, with 7 bases in between. Germline assignment: CDR1 SGHNT and CDR2 YYREEE (reference sequence). The CDR3 runs to 13 residues. The CDR3 loop reads CASSFQGNYGYTF. In DNA form, the CDR3 reads TGTGCCAGCAGCTTCCAAGGAAACTATGGCTACACCTTC.